Sequencing of this T cell receptor beta chain was carried out in a study of cytomegalovirus exposure and HLA in healthy donors. Amplification used 60 Vbeta primers and 13 Jbeta primers. Here immunoSEQ multiplex PCR was the method, and the copy in TCRdb shows in-frame clones only, minus some. This sample has 75,000 to 95,000 clones, with roughly 70% found just once. Germline assignment: CDR1 MNHNY and CDR2 SVGAGI (reference sequence). With 2 bases removed from V and 5 bases from J, the gap between germline ends came to 18 bases. CDR3 length: 16 amino acids. The sequence came from a man aged 50 to 59 in good health and CMV-seronegative. The rearrangement joins TRBV6-6 to TRBJ2-5; D not resolved. Sequenced sample: PBMCs. CDR3 DNA sequence: TGTGCCAGCAGTTACCCTCGACTGCATCCAGAGGAGACCCAGTACTTC. This sequence encodes CASSYPRLHPEETQYF.